Below, 22 T cell receptor beta chains from the same sample are listed, as sequenced in a study of blood T cells in healthy people across ages. A sample-barcoded 5' primer and a J-beta primer mix were used in a second PCR of roughly 7 to 11 cycles. One entry per CDR3 protein results from TCRdb running MiXCR on the 5' RACE reads. The sample shows around 1,100,000 distinct CDR3 sequences, 30% to 40% of them seen only once. The sample consisted of blood. The origin of the receptors is a man between 18 and 35 years old in good health.

The J gene is TRBJ2-1, the V gene TRBV6-6; TRBD1 might be the D (6 bases). The CDR3 totals 17 residues. Germline-derived CDR1 and CDR2 are MNHNY and SVGAGI (reference sequence). Between the trimmed V and J ends, which lost 5 bases and 0 bases, there was a span of 17 bases. CDR3 loop: CASSPTLRGSSYNEQFF. For the CDR3, the DNA is TGTGCCAGCAGTCCTACTTTGAGGGGGAGCTCCTACAATGAGCAGTTCTTC.

This clonotype was picked up a small number of times. CDR3 bases: TGTGCCAGCAGCTTAGGTCCCGAGGCTTCTGAAAAACTGTTTTTT. Translation: CASSLGPEASEKLFF. J is TRBJ1-4 and V is TRBV7-9; D remains unclear. Trimming left V 1 base short and J 7 bases short, with 13 bases between. CDR3 length: 15 residues. Germline CDR1 is SEHNR and CDR2 is FQNEAQ (reference sequence).

The gene calls are TRBV6-5 and TRBJ1-1, with D possibly being TRBD1 (5 bases). The germline V gene encodes CDR1 MNHEY and CDR2 SVGAGI. The CDR3 runs to 14 residues. The ends were cut back, 8 bases at V and 5 bases at J, with 18 bases in the middle. The CDR3 DNA reads as TGTGCCAGCCGCGGGCCGGGGGGAGGAACTGAAGCTTTCTTT. It translates to CASRGPGGGTEAFF.

This clonotype showed up just a few times. The chain combines TRBV5-6 with TRBJ2-5; 7 bases match TRBD1. The germline gives CDR1 SGHDT, CDR2 YYEEEE. J gave up 11 bases and V 2 bases, and 9 bases lay outside the gene matches. This CDR3 spans 13 amino acids. The DNA for the CDR3 is TGTGCCAGCAGCTTTGGGACAGAGAATGAGCAGTACTTC. It codes for CASSFGTENEQYF.

V and J are TRBV12-5 and TRBJ2-1; 10 bases align to TRBD1. CDR3 length: 20 amino acids. Per germline, CDR1 LGHNT and CDR2 FRNRAP. V gave up 5 bases and J gave up 1 base; unmatched junction bases: 17. The CDR3 is CASGPPPGQGGGMSYNEQFF. The CDR3 nucleotides read TGTGCTAGTGGTCCGCCTCCCGGACAGGGGGGCGGGATGTCCTACAATGAGCAGTTCTTC. The full variable domain, with the rest looked up from reference TRBV12-5 and TRBJ2-1, is DARVTQTPRHKVTEMGQEVTMRCQPILGHNTVFWYRQTMMQGLELLAYFRNRAPLDDSGMPKDRFSAEMPDATLATLKIQPSEPRDSAVYFCASGPPPGQGGGMSYNEQFFGPGTRLTVL.

Remarks on this clonotype: A read error may produce the germline difference seen at one junction end. The V call is TRBV3-1, the J call TRBJ1-6, with D possibly being TRBD1 (5 bases). The CDR3 covers 16 residues. CDR1 and CDR2 from the germline V gene are LGHDT and YNNKEL (reference sequence). CDR3: CAGSQAGLGGYSPLHF. In DNA form, the CDR3 reads TGTGCCGGCAGCCAAGCGGGTCTGGGGGGTTATTCACCCCTCCACTTT.

In its sample, this clonotype was seen a few times. The chain joins TRBV6-2 or TRBV6-3 to TRBJ1-5, with D perhaps matching TRBD1 (5 bases). The length of the CDR3 is 19 residues. The V gene's germline CDR1 is MNHEY and CDR2 SVGEGT. The V end was cut by 2 bases, the J end by 1 base, with 21 bases between. The CDR3 region has the DNA TGTGCCAGCAGTTACCTCGGGGCCAGGGAGATGGGGAGCAATCAGCCCCAGCATTTT. It yields the protein CASSYLGAREMGSNQPQHF.

Comment on this clonotype: A much larger clone differs from this one at a single base, so this may be a read error. J is TRBJ2-1 and V is TRBV4-3; TRBD1 matches at 8 bases. CDR1 and CDR2 (germline): LGHNA, YSLEER. CDR3 size: 16 residues. The CDR3: CASSKARGRSYKEQFF. The CDR3, as DNA: TGCGCCAGCAGTAAAGCCAGGGGGCGTTCCTACAAGGAGCAGTTCTTC.

The table lists this clonotype with a few counts. J is TRBJ1-2 and V is TRBV7-8, with TRBD1 identical over 10 bases. Losses at the gene ends were 5 bases for V and 4 bases for J; bases not matched to a gene: 10. This CDR3 is 16 amino acids long. The germline V gene encodes CDR1 SGHVS and CDR2 FQNEAQ. CDR3 sequence: CASSHRGQGSLYGYTF. The CDR3 DNA follows: TGTGCCAGCAGCCATAGGGGACAGGGGTCCCTCTATGGCTACACCTTC.

CDR3 in DNA: TGTGCCAGCAGCTTCGGGACAGGGGGAAACACCATATATTTT. Amino acids: CASSFGTGGNTIYF. This chain connects TRBV13 to TRBJ1-3; 9 bases fit TRBD1. This CDR3 spans 14 amino acids. With 3 bases clipped from V and 4 bases from J, the junction kept 1 base outside the gene matches. The germline CDR1 and CDR2 sequences are PRHDT and FYEKMQ (reference sequence).

V and J are TRBV5-1 and TRBJ2-1; maybe TRBD2 (5 bases). CDR1 is SGHRS and CDR2 is YFSETQ in the germline V gene. V lost 5 bases, J lost 2 bases, and 8 bases lay in between. The CDR3 has 13 residues. CDR3 sequence: CASRNSAYNEQFF. In DNA form, the CDR3 reads TGCGCCAGCAGGAATAGCGCCTACAATGAGCAGTTCTTC.

The rearrangement links TRBV20-1 to TRBJ2-2; TRBD2 matches at 7 bases. Germline CDR1 and CDR2: DFQATT and SNEGSKA (reference sequence). CDR3 size: 17 residues. The junction had 15 bases not matched to a gene; V was cut back by 4 bases and J by 4 bases. Written as DNA, the CDR3 is TGCAGTGCTACAAACCGGACTAGACTAACCCCCACCGGGGAGCTGTTTTTT. Translated: CSATNRTRLTPTGELFF.

This chain uses TRBV12-2 with TRBJ2-1; no DNA check was done on the table's D call, TRBD2. The last part of the DNA fits TRBJ2-7 better; the J call may be wrong. TRBV12-2 is labeled a pseudogene. The length of the CDR3 is 17 residues. The CDR3 loop reads CASRLLLRESSYNEQYF. For the CDR3, the DNA is TGTGCAAGTCGCTTACTCTTGCGGGAGAGCTCCTACAATGAGCAGTACTTC.

This chain connects TRBV7-3 to TRBJ2-1; D ambiguous. There are 15 residues in the CDR3. The V gene's germline CDR1 is SGHTA and CDR2 FQGTGA. The V and J ends lost 2 bases and 2 bases respectively, with 10 bases between them. The CDR3: CASSLFGEPYNEQFF. The CDR3 DNA sequence: TGTGCCAGCAGCTTATTCGGTGAACCCTACAATGAGCAGTTCTTC.

There are a few counts of this clonotype. J is TRBJ2-3 and V is TRBV9; TRBD2 matches at 14 bases. Trimming took 0 bases from V and 6 from J; bases not matched to a gene: 9. This CDR3 has 18 residues. Germline CDR1 is SGDLS and CDR2 is YYNGEE. The CDR3: CASSVEGTSGGPSDTQYF. In nucleotides, the CDR3 is TGTGCCAGCAGCGTAGAAGGGACTAGCGGGGGCCCCTCGGATACGCAGTATTTT.

This clonotype was recorded a few times. The V and J genes are TRBV20-1 and TRBJ1-4; 9 bases are a match to TRBD1. Germline CDR1 DFQATT, CDR2 SNEGSKA (reference sequence). J was trimmed by 8 bases and V by 5 bases; bases with no gene match: 9. This CDR3 spans 14 amino acids. CDR3 loop: CSAQQGQGGEKLFF. The CDR3 DNA reads as TGCAGTGCTCAACAGGGACAGGGAGGGGAAAAACTGTTTTTT.

This clonotype turned up a few times. The genes are TRBV6-5 and TRBJ1-2; D unclear. Germline CDR1 and CDR2: MNHEY and SVGAGI. The CDR3 consists of 12 residues. Deletions cut 5 bases from V and 4 bases from J, with 8 bases between. This chain's CDR3 is CASSTVGYGYTF. The CDR3 DNA reads TGTGCCAGCAGTACCGTCGGCTATGGCTACACCTTC.

In regard to this clonotype: At one boundary the junction diverges from the germline segment, which might be a read error. The rearrangement uses TRBV15 and TRBJ1-2; D is ambiguous. The CDR3 is 16 amino acids. The V gene's germline CDR1 is LNHNV and CDR2 YYDKDF (reference sequence). The CDR3 DNA follows: TGTGCCACCAGCGGAGATCTCGGCAGATCTGACTATGGCTACACCTTC. This translates into CATSGDLGRSDYGYTF.

This clonotype was observed a handful of times. The chain is built from TRBV9 and TRBJ2-1; D unresolved. Trimming pared 0 bases from V and 7 bases from J, leaving 14 bases between. Germline CDR1 SGDLS, CDR2 YYNGEE. The CDR3 is made up of 15 amino acids. The CDR3 spells CASSVGDHLRNEQFF. The CDR3 region has the DNA TGTGCCAGCAGCGTAGGCGACCACCTACGGAATGAGCAGTTCTTC.

This sequence joins TRBV20-1 and TRBJ2-7, with a weak D call TRBD2 (6 bases). CDR3 length: 14 amino acids. V was shortened by 3 bases and J by 6 bases, with 18 bases between the two germline ends. The germline V gene has CDR1 DFQATT and CDR2 SNEGSKA (reference sequence). The CDR3 region has the DNA TGCAGTGCTAGGGACATGGGGGGTACAAGCGAGCAGTACTTC. Translated: CSARDMGGTSEQYF.

The V gene is TRBV10-3, the J gene TRBJ1-1; a weak D match, TRBD1 (6 bases). This CDR3 has 16 amino acids. V gave up 0 bases and J gave up 4 bases, with 15 bases separating them. The germline gives CDR1 ENHRY, CDR2 SYGVKD. In DNA, the CDR3 is TGTGCCATCAGTGAGTCGTTAGGGGGGCAGGGCACTGAAGCTTTCTTT. Translating it yields CAISESLGGQGTEAFF.

Concerning this clonotype itself: A much larger clone lies one base from this, so it may be a read error. This chain links TRBV7-3 with TRBJ2-3; tentative D call: TRBD1 (5 bases). The CDR3 consists of 15 residues. Per germline, CDR1 SGHTA and CDR2 FQGTGA. Trimming removed 4 bases from V and 2 bases from J, with 13 bases in between. This chain's CDR3 is CASSCLGGATDTQYF. The DNA of the CDR3 is TGTGCCAGCAGCTGCCTTGGTGGGGCCACAGATACGCAGTATTTT.